This T cell receptor beta chain was captured by sequencing in a study of T cell clones after liver transplantation. The germline V gene has CDR1 SGHRS and CDR2 YFSETQ. V shed 0 bases and J shed 4 bases, with 8 bases lying between them. This CDR3 region has 15 residues. The table came from immunoSEQ multiplex PCR; TCRdb's copy has only in-frame clones and leaves some out. Of some 120,000 clones listed, 90% are singletons. The clonotype was recovered from a human patient who received a liver transplant. Some T cells may be graft donor cells. Source: CD4+ T cells from blood, taken 12 months after liver transplant. The rearrangement uses TRBV5-1 and TRBJ2-6, with D uncertain. CDR3 in amino acids: CASSLGGGGANVLTF. The DNA for the CDR3 is TGCGCCAGCAGCTTGGGGGGTGGCGGGGCCAACGTCCTGACTTTC.